These 20 T cell receptor beta chains came from one sample sequenced in a study of cytomegalovirus exposure and HLA in healthy donors. It was with 60 Vbeta and 13 Jbeta primers that the PCR ran. TCRdb's copy holds only in-frame clones and misses some; the assay was immunoSEQ multiplex PCR. Here the sample spans fewer than 250,000 clones, about 75% being singletons. Sequenced input: PBMCs. These TCRs come from a man aged 18 to 29 in good health and CMV-seronegative.

The chain has TRBV4-1 and TRBJ1-2; 9 positions match TRBD1. The germline V gene encodes CDR1 MGHRA and CDR2 YSYEKL. The CDR3 is made up of 15 amino acids. The junction had 3 bases not matched to a gene; V was cut back by 0 bases and J by 4 bases. CDR3 loop: CASSQENRGLYGYTF. CDR3 sequence (DNA): TGCGCCAGCAGCCAAGAAAACAGGGGGCTCTATGGCTACACCTTC.

The chain couples TRBV2 to TRBJ2-5; D remains unclear. TRBJ2-7 matches the DNA end more closely, so the J call is doubtful. Germline assignment: CDR1 SNHLY and CDR2 FYNNEI. CDR3 length equals 13 residues. CDR3 sequence (DNA): TGTGCCAGCAAGACAAGCCTAACCTACGAGCAGTACTTC. The encoded protein is CASKTSLTYEQYF.

The rearrangement uses TRBV28 and TRBJ2-5; D remains unclear. The CDR3 has 16 residues. The V gene lost 4 bases and the J gene lost 0 bases, with 15 bases spanning the gap. Germline V gene sequence: CDR1 MDHEN, CDR2 SYDVKM. CDR3 loop: CASSSPRLEYQETQYF. The CDR3 DNA reads TGTGCCAGCAGTTCCCCGCGCTTAGAGTACCAAGAGACCCAGTACTTC.

This chain uses TRBV7-8 with TRBJ1-1; 8 bases line up with TRBD1. Losses at the gene ends were 5 bases for V and 0 bases for J; bases not matched to a gene: 5. The CDR3 runs 15 residues. Looked up from germline, CDR1 is SGHVS and CDR2 is FQNEAQ. CDR3 protein: CASSPGQGMNTEAFF. The CDR3 region has the DNA TGTGCCAGCAGCCCCGGACAGGGCATGAACACTGAAGCTTTCTTT.

This chain joins TRBV5-4 and TRBJ1-5; D gene ambiguous. The ends were cut back, 3 bases at V and 6 bases at J, with 10 bases in the middle. Germline V gene sequence: CDR1 SGHNT, CDR2 YYREEE (reference sequence). This CDR3 region has 13 residues. The CDR3 DNA is TGTGCCAGCAGCTCTATGTTTACTCAGCCCCAGCATTTT. This encodes CASSSMFTQPQHF.

The genes are TRBV13 and TRBJ1-2; D gene uncertain. The V end lost 1 base, the J end lost 6 bases, and 12 bases lay between the germline ends. This CDR3 has 14 amino acids. In germline, CDR1 is PRHDT, CDR2 FYEKMQ (reference sequence). The CDR3 reads CASSLVPENDGYTF. As DNA, the CDR3 is TGTGCCAGCAGCTTAGTCCCAGAAAACGATGGCTACACCTTC.

The J gene is TRBJ2-7, the V gene TRBV5-1, with 10 bases identical to TRBD1. In germline, CDR1 is SGHRS, CDR2 YFSETQ. The CDR3 is 14 residues long. With 0 bases clipped from V and 5 bases from J, the junction kept 2 bases outside the gene matches. CDR3 coding DNA: TGCGCCAGCAGCTTGGGAGGGACAGGGGACGAGCAGTACTTC. As protein: CASSLGGTGDEQYF.

This chain joins TRBV9 and TRBJ1-6; D is possibly TRBD1 (6 bases). The CDR3 runs 12 residues. Germline CDR1 reads SGDLS; CDR2 reads YYNGEE. V shed 4 bases and J shed 13 bases, with 12 bases lying between them. The CDR3 coding sequence is TGTGCCAGCAGCTTCACAGGGAACCCCCTCCACTTT. Translating gives CASSFTGNPLHF.

This chain connects TRBV28 to TRBJ1-1, with 7 bases that match TRBD1. J was trimmed by 5 bases and V by 3 bases; bases with no gene match: 9. Germline V gene sequence: CDR1 MDHEN, CDR2 SYDVKM. This CDR3 has 15 amino acids. The CDR3 sequence: CASSFGLTGRTEAFF. CDR3 nucleotide sequence: TGTGCCAGCAGTTTCGGACTGACAGGGCGTACTGAAGCTTTCTTT. The entire variable domain, with the rest obtained from reference TRBV28 and TRBJ1-1, is as follows: DVKVTQSSRYLVKRTGEKVFLECVQDMDHENMFWYRQDPGLGLRLIYFSYDVKMKEKGDIPEGYSVSREKKERFSLILESASTNQTSMYLCASSFGLTGRTEAFFGQGTRLTVV.

The rearrangement links TRBV20-1 to TRBJ2-1; D perhaps matches TRBD1 (6 bases). This CDR3 has 11 residues. Germline values: CDR1 DFQATT, CDR2 SNEGSKA (reference sequence). Trimming took 5 bases from V and 10 from J, leaving 12 bases between them. The CDR3 region is CSAATGSEQFF. Here the CDR3 DNA reads TGCAGTGCTGCGACAGGATCCGAGCAGTTCTTC.

The chain carries TRBV4-3 and TRBJ1-1; D might be TRBD1 (5 bases). Germline CDR1 is LGHNA and CDR2 is YSLEER. This CDR3 spans 15 amino acids. The V gene lost 1 base and the J gene lost 5 bases, with 14 bases spanning the gap. The CDR3 sequence: CASSQAPGGWTEAFF. The CDR3 DNA reads TGCGCCAGCAGCCAAGCCCCGGGGGGATGGACTGAAGCTTTCTTT.

The chain combines TRBV6-1 with TRBJ1-4; 11 bases map to TRBD1. J gave up 5 bases and V 6 bases, and 5 bases lay outside the gene matches. Germline CDR1 and CDR2: MNHNS and SASEGT. CDR3 size: 15 residues. CDR3 region: CASRSGTGGNEKLFF. The CDR3 DNA reads as TGTGCCAGCAGATCCGGGACAGGGGGAAATGAAAAACTGTTTTTT.

The chain joins TRBV19 to TRBJ2-3; 13 nucleotides agree with TRBD2. Per germline, CDR1 LNHDA and CDR2 SQIVND (reference sequence). The V segment lost 5 bases and the J segment 6 bases; nucleotides outside the gene matches: 8. The CDR3 is 16 residues long. CDR3 region: CASSVTSGGAADTQYF. The CDR3 bases are TGTGCCAGTAGTGTCACTAGCGGGGGGGCAGCGGATACGCAGTATTTT.

The V call is TRBV11-2, the J call TRBJ1-1, with 7 bases aligning to TRBD1. Germline V gene sequence: CDR1 SGHAT, CDR2 FQNNGV. The CDR3 spans 16 residues. The J segment lost 1 base and the V segment lost 5 bases, leaving 10 bases of the junction unmatched. As DNA, the CDR3 is TGTGCCAGCAGCCCGGCGACAGGGCGGACGAACACTGAAGCTTTCTTT. Translated, it gives CASSPATGRTNTEAFF.

V and J are TRBV14 and TRBJ1-1; D unclear. The ends were cut back, 4 bases at V and 3 bases at J, with 15 bases in the middle. CDR1 SGHDN and CDR2 FVKESK come from the germline V gene. The CDR3 extends over 15 amino acids. CDR3 in DNA: TGTGCCAGCAGCCCCGCAGCGGGCCGGTACACTGAAGCTTTCTTT. Translated: CASSPAAGRYTEAFF.

This clone was seen once. V usage is TRBV6-1 and J usage is TRBJ1-5; D gene uncertain. The germline CDR1 and CDR2 sequences are MNHNS and SASEGT. This CDR3 has 16 residues. V lost 0 bases to trimming and J lost 0 bases, with 9 bases between them. The CDR3 sequence is CASSEAARSSNQPQHF. DNA for the CDR3: TGTGCCAGCAGTGAAGCGGCCAGGTCTAGCAATCAGCCCCAGCATTTT.

The chain combines TRBV6-1 with TRBJ2-7; 10 bases fit TRBD1. V was clipped by 5 bases and J by 3 bases; unmatched bases: 7. Germline V gene sequence: CDR1 MNHNS, CDR2 SASEGT. This CDR3 is 15 amino acids long. CDR3 coding DNA: TGTGCCAGCAGTCCAGACCGGGACAGGGGCTACGAGCAGTACTTC. As protein: CASSPDRDRGYEQYF.

J is TRBJ2-5 and V is TRBV29-1; D may be TRBD1 (6 bases). The germline V and J ends were trimmed by 1 base and 5 bases, with 11 bases remaining between them. CDR3 length: 13 amino acids. CDR1 is SQVTM and CDR2 is ANQGSEA in the germline V gene. The CDR3 loop reads CSVEAPQGETQYF. CDR3 coding DNA: TGCAGCGTTGAAGCTCCCCAGGGGGAGACCCAGTACTTC.

This CDR3 is CASSLGERNSPLHF. The CDR3 DNA is TGTGCCAGCAGCTTAGGAGAAAGGAATTCACCCCTCCACTTT. The genes are TRBV7-3 and TRBJ1-6, with D unclear. This CDR3 has 14 amino acids. The germline V and J ends were trimmed by 2 bases and 7 bases, with 9 bases remaining between them. Germline assignment: CDR1 SGHTA and CDR2 FQGTGA.

In its sample, this clone was seen once. The V call is TRBV5-1, the J call TRBJ1-2; D call uncertain. The V end was cut by 4 bases, the J end by 8 bases, with 18 bases between. Germline V gene lookup returns CDR1 SGHRS and CDR2 YFSETQ. This CDR3 spans 14 amino acids. The chain's CDR3 is CASSPIGQAGGYTF. The CDR3 DNA is TGCGCCAGCAGCCCTATTGGGCAGGCCGGAGGCTACACCTTC.